The next 8 T cell receptor beta chains were all read from a single sample in a study of blood T cells in healthy people across ages. PCR was performed a second time for about 7 to 12 cycles using a sample-barcoded 5' primer and a J-beta primer mix. TCRdb processed the 5' RACE reads anew with MiXCR; each CDR3 protein has one entry. The sample includes 2 million or so distinct CDR3 sequences, just under 50% seen only once; the top ten take 2% to 2.5%. Material: blood. These receptors were taken from a woman in her thirties or forties in good health.

This chain uses TRBV20-1 with TRBJ2-7, with D tentatively TRBD2 (5 bases). There are 13 residues in the CDR3. Germline CDR1 DFQATT, CDR2 SNEGSKA (reference sequence). With 0 bases removed from V and 4 bases from J, the gap between germline ends came to 10 bases. In DNA, the CDR3 is TGCAGTGCTAGAGAAGTCGGCGGGTACGAGCAGTACTTC. Its protein is CSAREVGGYEQYF.

This chain connects TRBV20-1 to TRBJ1-5; no definite D call. Deletions cut 5 bases from V and 2 bases from J, with 13 bases between. The CDR3 is made up of 14 amino acids. CDR1 is DFQATT and CDR2 is SNEGSKA in the germline V gene (reference sequence). This CDR3 is CSARGFIGNQPQHF. Written as DNA, the CDR3 is TGCAGTGCTCGAGGATTCATAGGCAATCAGCCCCAGCATTTT.

This clonotype was picked up many times. V usage is TRBV2 and J usage is TRBJ2-7; D gene ambiguous. This CDR3 is built from 15 residues. Between the trimmed V and J ends, which lost 3 bases and 1 base, there was a span of 13 bases. Germline V gives CDR1 SNHLY, CDR2 FYNNEI. The CDR3 spells CASSEPGLDSYEQYF. Here the CDR3 DNA reads TGTGCCAGCAGTGAGCCGGGTTTGGATTCCTACGAGCAGTACTTC.

This clonotype showed up just once. V gene TRBV6-6 combines with J gene TRBJ2-7, with D perhaps TRBD2 (5 bases). This CDR3 is 15 amino acids long. The V gene lost 4 bases and the J gene lost 6 bases, with 19 bases spanning the gap. From germline, CDR1 is MNHNY and CDR2 SVGAGI (reference sequence). CDR3 amino acids: CASSSSGAATGEQYF. CDR3 in DNA: TGTGCCAGCAGTTCCTCCGGAGCGGCGACGGGCGAGCAGTACTTC.

This clonotype has a handful of counts. CDR3 DNA: TGCAGTGCTAGAATGGGGGCTATCGACGAGCAGTACTTC. Encoded protein: CSARMGAIDEQYF. The chain combines TRBV20-1 with TRBJ2-7; TRBD1 is a possible D gene (6 bases). V was trimmed by 2 bases and J by 5 bases, leaving 13 bases between them. The CDR3 extends over 13 amino acids. Germline V CDR1 and CDR2: DFQATT, SNEGSKA (reference sequence).

The V call is TRBV3-1, the J call TRBJ2-6, with D hard to call. V lost 3 bases and J lost 4, with 13 bases in between. Germline V gives CDR1 LGHDT, CDR2 YNNKEL (reference sequence). This CDR3 is 16 amino acids long. The chain's CDR3 is CASSHSSHGGANVLTF. DNA for the CDR3: TGTGCCAGCAGCCATTCTTCCCACGGGGGGGCCAACGTCCTGACTTTC. Variable domain in full (rest from reference TRBV3-1 and TRBJ2-6): DTAVSQTPKYLVTQMGNDKSIKCEQNLGHDTMYWYKQDSKKFLKIMFSYNNKELIINETVPNRFSPKSPDKAHLNLHINSLELGDSAVYFCASSHSSHGGANVLTFGAGSRLTVL.

This clonotype was picked up a small number of times. V and J are TRBV20-1 and TRBJ2-3, with no clear D. CDR1 and CDR2 from the germline V gene are DFQATT and SNEGSKA (reference sequence). Trimming took 5 bases from V and 2 from J, leaving 8 bases between them. The CDR3 consists of 12 residues. CDR3 region: CSAQKPTDTQYF. CDR3 nucleotides: TGCAGTGCTCAGAAGCCCACAGATACGCAGTATTTT.

The chain couples TRBV6-1 to TRBJ2-3, with D perhaps TRBD2 (7 bases). V was cut by 7 bases and J by 0 bases, with 17 bases left in between. Germline CDR1 and CDR2: MNHNS and SASEGT. This CDR3 is built from 16 residues. The CDR3 protein is CASTIAGGGSTDTQYF. For the CDR3, the DNA is TGTGCCAGCACCATCGCTGGCGGGGGCAGCACAGATACGCAGTATTTT.